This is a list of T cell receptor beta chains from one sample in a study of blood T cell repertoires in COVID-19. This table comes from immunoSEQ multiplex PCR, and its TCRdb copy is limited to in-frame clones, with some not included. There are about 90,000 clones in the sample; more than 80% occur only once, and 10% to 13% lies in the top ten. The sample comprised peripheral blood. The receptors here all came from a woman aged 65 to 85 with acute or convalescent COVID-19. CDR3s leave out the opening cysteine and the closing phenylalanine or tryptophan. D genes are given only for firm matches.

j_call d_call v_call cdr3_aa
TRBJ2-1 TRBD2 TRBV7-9 ASSPALAGASYNEQF
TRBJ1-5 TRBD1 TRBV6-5 ASSSGTGELLPQH
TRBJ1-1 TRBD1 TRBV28 ASRQGAPAF
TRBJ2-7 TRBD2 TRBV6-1 ASSDGGGTEQY
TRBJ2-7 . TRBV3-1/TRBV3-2 ASSPLVKARYEQY
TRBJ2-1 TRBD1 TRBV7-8 ASRSDRGSYNEQF
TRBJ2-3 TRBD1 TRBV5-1 ASSGGQITDTQY
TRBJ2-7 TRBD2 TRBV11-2 ASSLPQLAARGEQY
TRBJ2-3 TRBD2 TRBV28 ASRRTSGADTQY
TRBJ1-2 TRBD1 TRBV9 ASTGTDSNYGYT
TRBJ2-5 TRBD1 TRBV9 ASSVGQGWETQY
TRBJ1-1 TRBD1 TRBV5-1 ASSLGTGVMNTEAF
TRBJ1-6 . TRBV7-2 ASRAVAAGNSPLH
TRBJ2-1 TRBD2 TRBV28 ASSPGGLAGFYNEQF
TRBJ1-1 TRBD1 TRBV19 ASSRTGPNTEAF
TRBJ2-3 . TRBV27 ASEYRVGADTQY
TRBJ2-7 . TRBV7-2 ASSLGGTTHEQY
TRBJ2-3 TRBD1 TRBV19 ASSTHRDRGDTQY
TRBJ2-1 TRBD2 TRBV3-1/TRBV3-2 ASSPTLAGIYNEQF
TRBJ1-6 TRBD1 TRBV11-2 ASSSGGSYNSPLH
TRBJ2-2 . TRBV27 ASSLRTLGTGELF
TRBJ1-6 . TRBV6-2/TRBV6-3 ASSTDSPLH
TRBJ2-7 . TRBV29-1 SVEGHPQGTSYEQY
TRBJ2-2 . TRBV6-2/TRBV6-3 ASSSGLSRELF
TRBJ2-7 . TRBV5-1 ASSKSSYEQY
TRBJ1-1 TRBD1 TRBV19 ASTLTGGGRAF
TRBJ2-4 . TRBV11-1 ASSYRGGQADIQY
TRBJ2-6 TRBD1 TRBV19 ASSPRDRVSGANVLT
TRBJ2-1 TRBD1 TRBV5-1 ASKRDRAHEQF
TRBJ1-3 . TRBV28 ASSGIFSSGNTIY
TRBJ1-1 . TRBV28 ASSSLTPNTEAF